This TCR beta chain stems from a study of blood T cell repertoires in COVID-19. TCRdb keeps only in-frame clones here, not all; method: immunoSEQ multiplex PCR. The sample holds around 62,000 clones, 85% seen once. Trimming shortened V by 2 bases and J by 5 bases, and 9 bases separated the two germline ends. In germline, CDR1 is KGHSH, CDR2 LQKENI. There are 14 residues in the CDR3. This receptor was taken from a man aged 45-65 years with acute or convalescent COVID-19. Sequencing used peripheral blood. The chain uses TRBV18 and TRBJ1-4; a weak D match, TRBD1 (6 bases). In DNA form, the CDR3 reads TGTGCCAGCTCACCAAACAGGGACAATGAAAAACTGTTTTTT. This gives the protein CASSPNRDNEKLFF.